Listed below are T cell receptor beta chains from one sample, sequenced in a study of blood T cell repertoires in COVID-19. Sequenced by immunoSEQ multiplex PCR; TCRdb stores in-frame clones only, minus some. The sample lists 410,000 or so clones, approximately 91% seen once, with approximately 1.5% in the top ten. Material for sequencing was peripheral blood. These receptors were collected from a woman aged 40 to 50 with COVID-19, enrolled during active disease. Each CDR3 is given with its conserved first and last residue. A D gene is named only where the DNA matches it firmly. Clone size appears in some rows only: once, few, many, or a class for an expanded clone.

v_gene,abundance,j_gene,d_gene,CDR3aa,CDR3nt
TRBV28,-,TRBJ1-1,TRBD1,CASSLFAGGIGTEAFF,TGTGCCAGCAGTTTATTCGCAGGGGGGATAGGAACTGAAGCTTTCTTT
TRBV7-2,few,TRBJ1-1,TRBD1,CASSPRQGGEAFF,TGTGCCAGCAGCCCCCGACAGGGTGGGGAAGCTTTCTTT
TRBV6-2/TRBV6-3,-,TRBJ1-2,TRBD1,CASSPLGQGVGYGYTF,TGTGCCAGCAGTCCCTTGGGACAGGGAGTCGGCTATGGCTACACCTTC
TRBV28,-,TRBJ1-2,-,CASSGRSEPNYGYTF,TGTGCCAGCAGTGGCCGGAGTGAACCTAACTATGGCTACACCTTC
TRBV9,-,TRBJ2-1,TRBD2,CASSSGAAGGTYNEQFF,TGTGCCAGCAGCTCGGGGGCAGCGGGAGGCACCTACAATGAGCAGTTCTTC
TRBV27,-,TRBJ1-5,TRBD1,CASQGQGEDQPQHF,TGTGCCAGCCAAGGACAGGGCGAGGATCAGCCCCAGCATTTT
TRBV10-3,-,TRBJ2-3,TRBD2,CATQLAGGADTQYF,TGTGCCACGCAACTAGCGGGGGGGGCAGATACGCAGTATTTT
TRBV13,-,TRBJ1-2,-,CASSLAGLPHGYTF,TGTGCCAGCAGCCTTGCGGGCCTCCCTCATGGCTACACCTTC
TRBV7-8,few,TRBJ2-3,-,CASSSNSVTDTQYF,TGTGCCAGCAGCTCAAATAGCGTCACAGATACGCAGTATTTT
TRBV28,few,TRBJ1-5,TRBD1,CASSVSGTGNDQPQHF,TGTGCCAGCAGTGTCTCCGGGACAGGGAATGATCAGCCCCAGCATTTT
TRBV4-2,-,TRBJ1-1,-,CASSQGEGIIVNTEAFF,TGTGCCAGCAGCCAAGGAGAGGGAATTATAGTGAACACTGAAGCTTTCTTT
TRBV27,-,TRBJ2-1,TRBD2,CASTALAGSLSTGNEQFF,TGTGCCAGCACCGCACTAGCGGGAAGTCTCTCTACGGGCAATGAGCAGTTCTTC
TRBV19,-,TRBJ1-6,-,CASIGQGNSPLHF,TGTGCCAGTATAGGCCAGGGGAATTCACCCCTCCACTTT
TRBV7-9,many,TRBJ2-2,-,CASSLVQGTGELFF,TGTGCCAGCAGCTTGGTTCAGGGGACCGGGGAGCTGTTTTTT
TRBV15,-,TRBJ2-1,-,CATSRVIGEQFF,TGTGCCACCAGCAGAGTAATCGGGGAGCAGTTCTTC
TRBV7-2,-,TRBJ1-2,-,CASSLSGSSGGYTF,TGTGCCAGCAGCTTATCCGGGAGCTCGGGAGGCTACACCTTC
TRBV27,-,TRBJ2-2,TRBD2,CASSDHLAGGGTGELFF,TGTGCCAGCAGTGACCACCTAGCGGGAGGGGGCACCGGGGAGCTGTTTTTT
TRBV7-2,-,TRBJ2-2,TRBD1,CASSSGDRRTGELFF,TGTGCCAGCAGCTCTGGGGACAGGCGAACCGGGGAGCTGTTTTTT
TRBV24-1,-,TRBJ1-1,TRBD1,CATSDQKTGGIAEAFF,TGTGCCACCAGTGATCAAAAAACAGGGGGAATAGCTGAAGCTTTCTTT
TRBV15,-,TRBJ1-1,-,CATSRDVQNTEAFF,TGTGCCACCAGCAGAGATGTCCAGAACACTGAAGCTTTCTTT
TRBV2,once,TRBJ1-5,TRBD1,CASSEWYGQVNQPQHF,TGTGCCAGCAGTGAATGGTACGGACAGGTCAATCAGCCCCAGCATTTT
TRBV18,-,TRBJ2-2,-,CASSEGLGELFF,TGTGCCAGCTCCGAGGGACTCGGGGAGCTGTTTTTT
TRBV5-1,-,TRBJ2-3,-,CASSPRHIFTDTQYF,TGCGCCAGCAGCCCTCGACACATTTTCACAGATACGCAGTATTTT
TRBV7-2,-,TRBJ1-2,-,CASSLDGGRWLGYGYTF,TGTGCCAGCAGCTTAGATGGGGGGAGGTGGCTAGGGTATGGCTACACCTTC
TRBV12-5,once,TRBJ2-6,TRBD2,CASGWGGSGANVLTF,TGTGCTAGTGGTTGGGGGGGGTCTGGGGCCAACGTCCTGACTTTC
TRBV28,-,TRBJ1-1,-,CACKGYMNTEAFF,TGTGCCTGCAAGGGGTACATGAACACTGAAGCTTTCTTT